A single sample gave rise to the 31 T cell receptor beta chains below, sequenced in a study of T cells in Graves' hyperthyroidism and ophthalmopathy. Authors of the study amplified TCR beta CDR3 regions from RNA transcripts. TCR CDR3 regions were first amplified by RT-PCR with HTBI primers. TCRdb re-derived calls from the multiplex PCR reads in MiXCR, one entry per CDR3 protein. The sample carries hundreds of thousands of distinct CDR3 sequences, around 13% recorded once. The sequencing sample was made of blood. These receptors all come from a woman aged 40 to 50 with Graves' hyperthyroidism.

The V and J genes are TRBV27 and TRBJ2-1; TRBD1 agrees at 7 bases. The J segment lost 9 bases and the V segment lost 2 bases, leaving 4 bases of the junction unmatched. CDR1 and CDR2 from the germline V gene are MNHEY and SMNVEV (reference sequence). There are 13 residues in the CDR3. The CDR3 sequence: CASSLGQVGEQFF. The CDR3 DNA follows: TGTGCCAGCAGTTTAGGACAGGTGGGTGAGCAGTTCTTC.

This clonotype appeared many times. The chain carries TRBV6-1 and TRBJ2-7; 7 bases agree with TRBD1. The germline CDR1 and CDR2 sequences are MNHNS and SASEGT. CDR3 length: 12 amino acids. The J segment lost 5 bases and the V segment lost 6 bases, leaving 4 bases of the junction unmatched. CDR3 in amino acids: CASSLTGNEQYF. CDR3 DNA sequence: TGTGCCAGCAGCCTGACAGGGAACGAGCAGTACTTC.

This chain uses TRBV27 with TRBJ1-6; no clear D gene. The CDR3 runs to 12 residues. The ends were cut back, 6 bases at V and 6 bases at J, with 6 bases in the middle. Germline assignment: CDR1 MNHEY and CDR2 SMNVEV (reference sequence). The DNA of the CDR3 is TGTGCCAGCAGACAGATTAATTCACCCCTCCACTTT. Its protein product is CASRQINSPLHF.

The sample holds many counts of this clonotype. The rearrangement links TRBV9 to TRBJ2-7, with a weak D call TRBD2 (5 bases). The CDR3 has 15 amino acids. Germline values: CDR1 SGDLS, CDR2 YYNGEE. V shed 3 bases and J shed 5 bases, with 18 bases lying between them. Here the CDR3 reads CASSAWGGSQNEQYF. In nucleotides, the CDR3 is TGTGCCAGCAGCGCGTGGGGTGGGAGTCAAAACGAGCAGTACTTC.

The V gene is TRBV29-1, the J gene TRBJ2-1; the match to TRBD2 covers 8 bases. Germline V gene lookup returns CDR1 SQVTM and CDR2 ANQGSEA. V dropped 7 bases and J dropped 6; count of bases not matched to a gene: 11. The length of the CDR3 is 14 residues. CDR3 sequence reads: CSAKKGTSFNEQFF. DNA for the CDR3: TGCAGCGCAAAGAAGGGGACTAGTTTCAATGAGCAGTTCTTC.

This clonotype has ten or more counts. The chain links TRBV12-3 or TRBV12-4 to TRBJ2-3, with 9 bases lining up with TRBD1. The CDR3 consists of 16 residues. V lost 3 bases, J lost 2 bases, and 6 bases stayed unmatched. The CDR3 sequence: CASSFGTGTTTDTQYF. The CDR3 DNA sequence: TGTGCCAGCAGTTTTGGGACAGGGACCACCACAGATACGCAGTATTTT.

The CDR3 DNA is TGCGCCAGCAGCACCTCTAGCGGTGGGGCCTACGAGCAGTACTTC. Translation: CASSTSSGGAYEQYF. This rearrangement joins TRBV5-1 to TRBJ2-7, with 7 positions matching TRBD2. This CDR3 comprises 15 residues. V lost 4 bases and J lost 2; bases outside the gene matches: 9. CDR1 and CDR2 (germline): SGHRS, YFSETQ.

This clonotype showed up many times. The chain uses TRBV11-2 and TRBJ2-1; D remains ambiguous. The CDR3 contains 14 residues. Germline CDR1 SGHAT, CDR2 FQNNGV. Between the trimmed V and J ends, which lost 8 bases and 4 bases, there was a span of 15 bases. The CDR3 DNA reads as TGTGCCAGCGCGGTGAACGTGGGGTACAATGAGCAGTTCTTC. This translates into CASAVNVGYNEQFF.

As for this clonotype: One end of the junction is discordant with germline, which a read error may explain. The chain links TRBV11-3 to TRBJ2-7; D is unclear. The germline CDR1 and CDR2 sequences are SGHNT and YENEEA. The length of the CDR3 is 14 residues. CDR3 coding DNA: TGTGCCAGCATCCTCCGCCGCTGTTCCTACGTGCAGTACTTC. As protein: CASILRRCSYVQYF.

This clonotype was seen a handful of times. The CDR3: CASSQEAVAPYEQYF. In DNA, the CDR3 is TGTGCCAGCAGCCAAGAGGCGGTGGCCCCCTACGAGCAGTACTTC. The gene calls are TRBV3-1 and TRBJ2-7; no definite D call. The ends were cut back, 0 bases at V and 2 bases at J, with 11 bases in the middle. From germline, CDR1 is LGHDT and CDR2 YNNKEL (reference sequence). The CDR3 covers 15 residues.

In its sample, this clonotype was seen many times. J is TRBJ1-5 and V is TRBV18; D call uncertain. Germline CDR1 is KGHSH and CDR2 is LQKENI. The CDR3 covers 13 residues. The V end lost 6 bases, the J end lost 3 bases, and 9 bases lay between the germline ends. The CDR3 spells CASSVHDNQPQHF. CDR3 bases: TGTGCCAGCTCCGTACATGACAATCAGCCCCAGCATTTT.

The J gene is TRBJ1-2, the V gene TRBV30; maybe TRBD1 (5 bases). This CDR3 has 13 residues. The germline gives CDR1 GTSNPN, CDR2 SVGIG (reference sequence). Trimming took off 4 bases at V and 3 bases at J, with 12 bases between the two ends. CDR3 sequence: CAWIGGADYGYTF. In DNA, the CDR3 is TGTGCCTGGATCGGGGGTGCGGACTATGGCTACACCTTC.

There are many counts of this clonotype. The chain joins TRBV27 to TRBJ2-3, with a possible D match to TRBD1 (6 bases). The CDR3 consists of 14 residues. Trimming took off 6 bases at V and 2 bases at J, with 12 bases between the two ends. CDR1 and CDR2 (germline): MNHEY, SMNVEV (reference sequence). The CDR3 loop is CASSPTGLTDTQYF. DNA of the CDR3: TGTGCCAGCAGCCCGACAGGACTCACAGATACGCAGTATTTT.

The V and J genes are TRBV6-1 and TRBJ2-7; 7 bases align to TRBD1. The better agreement between TRBJ2-1 and the DNA end casts doubt on the J call. The CDR3 is made up of 14 amino acids. The germline CDR1 and CDR2 sequences are MNHNS and SASEGT. The CDR3 is CASSPRQGSYEQFF. In DNA, the CDR3 is TGTGCCAGCAGTCCGAGACAGGGATCCTACGAGCAGTTCTTC.

This clonotype has a count of ten or more. The CDR3 region has the DNA TGTGCCAGCAGCTCTCTCCTCAGGGGGATGGCTGGAAACACCATATATTTT. This codes for CASSSLLRGMAGNTIYF. The chain joins TRBV7-9 to TRBJ1-3; 7 bases are a match to TRBD1. Germline CDR1 and CDR2: SEHNR and FQNEAQ (reference sequence). The CDR3 contains 17 residues. V gave up 4 bases and J gave up 2 bases; unmatched junction bases: 11.

Only a few counts were recorded for this clonotype. This chain links TRBV20-1 with TRBJ2-7, with D maybe TRBD2 (7 bases). This CDR3 is built from 14 residues. Germline V lookup: CDR1 DFQATT, CDR2 SNEGSKA (reference sequence). V was cut by 1 base and J by 3 bases, with 13 bases left in between. The CDR3 DNA sequence: TGCAGTGCTAGAGGGGGGCTAGCGGACTACGAGCAGTACTTC. Translated: CSARGGLADYEQYF.

The rearrangement links TRBV28 to TRBJ2-2; D is ambiguous. V lost 6 bases to trimming and J lost 7 bases, with 18 bases between them. Germline V gene lookup returns CDR1 MDHEN and CDR2 SYDVKM. The CDR3 covers 15 residues. CDR3 in amino acids: CASSLTFRVGGELFF. CDR3 sequence (DNA): TGTGCCAGCAGCCTTACATTTCGGGTTGGCGGGGAGCTGTTTTTT.

The sample holds many counts of this clonotype. The chain links TRBV7-3 to TRBJ1-1; possible D gene TRBD1, 5 bases. CDR1 is SGHTA, CDR2 FQGTGA, per germline. CDR3 length equals 13 residues. V lost 4 bases, J lost 0 bases, and 6 bases lay in between. The CDR3 region has the DNA TGTGCCAGCAGCTCGACAGTGAACACTGAAGCTTTCTTT. Translating gives CASSSTVNTEAFF.

In this sample, this clonotype turned up many times. The chain combines TRBV29-1 with TRBJ2-5; 7 nucleotides match TRBD2. Germline CDR1 SQVTM, CDR2 ANQGSEA. The CDR3 totals 13 residues. V lost 6 bases to trimming and J lost 4 bases; unmatched junction nucleotides: 8. The CDR3 DNA is TGCAGCGTATCTGGGGGGGGAGGAGAGACCCAGTACTTC. Translating it yields CSVSGGGGETQYF.

This clonotype has more than one count but fewer than ten. The chain joins TRBV20-1 to TRBJ1-1; D is undetermined. Germline CDR1 DFQATT, CDR2 SNEGSKA (reference sequence). V lost 2 bases to trimming and J lost 1 base, with 5 bases between them. The CDR3 extends over 12 amino acids. The CDR3 here is CSARWQNTEAFF. In nucleotides, the CDR3 is TGCAGTGCTAGATGGCAGAACACTGAAGCTTTCTTT.

This clonotype was seen a handful of times. The chain couples TRBV7-9 to TRBJ2-7; D is uncertain. Trimming left V 6 bases short and J 9 bases short, with 21 bases between. Germline CDR1 is SEHNR and CDR2 is FQNEAQ (reference sequence). CDR3 size: 14 residues. The CDR3 bases are TGTGCCAGCAGTTCGACGCGAGACCCTACGACGCAGTACTTC. Amino acid sequence: CASSSTRDPTTQYF.

At least ten counts were recorded for this clonotype. The CDR3: CSAQGGLGYNEQFF. CDR3 coding DNA: TGCAGCGCTCAAGGGGGGCTGGGCTACAATGAGCAGTTCTTC. The gene calls are TRBV29-1 and TRBJ2-1; TRBD1 or TRBD2 may be the D gene (6 bases each). This CDR3 is built from 14 residues. Between the trimmed V and J ends, which lost 7 bases and 3 bases, there was a span of 16 bases. In germline, CDR1 is SQVTM, CDR2 ANQGSEA.

This clonotype showed up many times. This chain joins TRBV28 and TRBJ2-7; 10 positions match TRBD1. Germline CDR1 is MDHEN and CDR2 is SYDVKM. The CDR3 covers 13 residues. Trimming took 9 bases from V and 3 from J; bases not matched to a gene: 5. CDR3: CASLDRGNYEQYF. DNA of the CDR3: TGTGCCAGTCTGGACAGGGGGAACTACGAGCAGTACTTC.

The J gene is TRBJ2-2, the V gene TRBV7-8; 14 bases are shared with TRBD2. V lost 5 bases and J lost 1; bases outside the gene matches: 9. This CDR3 has 19 amino acids. Germline lookup yields CDR1 SGHVS and CDR2 FQNEAQ. The CDR3 region is CASSPGLAGEGGNTGELFF. In DNA form, the CDR3 reads TGTGCCAGCAGCCCGGGACTAGCGGGAGAAGGGGGGAACACCGGGGAGCTGTTTTTT.

This clonotype was seen ten or more times. The chain is built from TRBV5-1 and TRBJ2-3, with 8 bases matching TRBD1. There are 16 residues in the CDR3. With 0 bases clipped from V and 2 bases from J, the junction kept 5 bases outside the gene matches. Germline assignment: CDR1 SGHRS and CDR2 YFSETQ. The CDR3 sequence is CASSLGGQGPTDTQYF. In DNA form, the CDR3 reads TGCGCCAGCAGCTTGGGCGGACAGGGACCCACAGATACGCAGTATTTT.

V is TRBV7-8 and J is TRBJ2-1; D might be TRBD1 (6 bases). This CDR3 has 15 residues. Germline values: CDR1 SGHVS, CDR2 FQNEAQ. Between the trimmed V and J ends, which lost 4 bases and 4 bases, there was a span of 14 bases. Here the CDR3 DNA reads TGTGCCAGCAGCTCCAAAAAGGGGGTTTACAATGAGCAGTTCTTC. This gives the protein CASSSKKGVYNEQFF.

This clonotype was counted only a few times. V gene TRBV7-2 combines with J gene TRBJ1-3, with 8 bases identical to TRBD1. The germline gives CDR1 SGHTA, CDR2 FQGNSA. J lost 3 bases, V lost 1 base, and 8 bases had no gene match. There are 17 residues in the CDR3. Written as DNA, the CDR3 is TGTGCCAGCAGCTTAGACGGCAGGGGGCGATATGGAAACACCATATATTTT. It specifies CASSLDGRGRYGNTIYF.

This clonotype was picked up many times. This rearrangement joins TRBV9 to TRBJ2-1, with TRBD1 matching 8 bases. This CDR3 contains 14 residues. Trimming took 2 bases from V and 4 from J; bases not matched to a gene: 2. CDR1 and CDR2 (germline): SGDLS, YYNGEE. The CDR3 region has the DNA TGTGCCAGCAGCGTGAGACAGGGGTACAATGAGCAGTTCTTC. It encodes CASSVRQGYNEQFF. Filled out from reference TRBV9 and TRBJ2-1, the complete variable domain reads DSGVTQTPKHLITATGQRVTLRCSPRSGDLSVYWYQQSLDQGLQFLIQYYNGEERAKGNILERFSAQQFPDLHSELNLSSLELGDSALYFCASSVRQGYNEQFFGPGTRLTVL.

The V gene is TRBV5-1, the J gene TRBJ2-7; 8 bases match TRBD1. Germline trimming cut 7 bases from V and 0 bases from J; bases unmatched to any gene: 6. The germline gives CDR1 SGHRS, CDR2 YFSETQ. CDR3 length: 14 residues. The CDR3 reads CASRGQGLSYEQYF. CDR3 DNA: TGCGCCAGCCGTGGACAGGGACTCTCCTACGAGCAGTACTTC. The entire variable domain, with the rest obtained from reference TRBV5-1 and TRBJ2-7, is as follows: KAGVTQTPRYLIKTRGQQVTLSCSPISGHRSVSWYQQTPGQGLQFLFEYFSETQRNKGNFPGRFSGRQFSNSRSEMNVSTLELGDSALYLCASRGQGLSYEQYFGPGTRLTVT.

The rearrangement links TRBV6-1 to TRBJ2-3, with 7 bases identical to TRBD2. In germline, CDR1 is MNHNS, CDR2 SASEGT. V lost 7 bases, J lost 10 bases, and 8 bases stayed unmatched. This CDR3 contains 12 residues. This CDR3 is CASTGGSLAQYF. The CDR3 DNA sequence: TGTGCCAGCACGGGCGGGAGTCTGGCGCAGTATTTT.

V is TRBV2 and J is TRBJ2-7; D may be TRBD1 (6 bases). Germline-derived CDR1 and CDR2 are SNHLY and FYNNEI. Trimming removed 4 bases from V and 3 bases from J, with 13 bases in between. There are 14 residues in the CDR3. CDR3 amino acids: CASSAWDNRYEQYF. The CDR3 coding sequence is TGTGCCAGCAGTGCGTGGGACAACCGCTACGAGCAGTACTTC. Full variable domain (missing parts from reference TRBV2 and TRBJ2-7): EPEVTQTPSHQVTQMGQEVILRCVPISNHLYFYWYRQILGQKVEFLVSFYNNEISEKSEIFDDQFSVERPDGSNFTLKIRSTKLEDSAMYFCASSAWDNRYEQYFGPGTRLTVT.